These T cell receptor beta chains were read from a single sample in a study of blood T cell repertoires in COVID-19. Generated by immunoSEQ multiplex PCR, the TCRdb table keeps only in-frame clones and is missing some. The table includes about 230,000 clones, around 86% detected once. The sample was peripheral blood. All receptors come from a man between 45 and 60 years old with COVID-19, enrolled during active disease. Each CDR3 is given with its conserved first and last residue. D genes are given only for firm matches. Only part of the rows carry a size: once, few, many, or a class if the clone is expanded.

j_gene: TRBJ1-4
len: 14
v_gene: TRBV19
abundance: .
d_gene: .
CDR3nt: TGTGCCAGTAGTGTGACAGTGGATGGTGAAAAACTGTTTTTT
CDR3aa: CASSVTVDGEKLFF

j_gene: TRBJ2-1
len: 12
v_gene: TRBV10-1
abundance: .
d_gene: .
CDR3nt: TGCGCCAGCAGTGAGTCGTCCTATGAGCAGTTCTTC
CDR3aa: CASSESSYEQFF

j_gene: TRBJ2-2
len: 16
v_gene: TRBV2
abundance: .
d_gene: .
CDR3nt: TGTGCCAGCAGTGAAGAGAGGATAGCCGTGGCCGGGGAGCTGTTTTTT
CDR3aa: CASSEERIAVAGELFF

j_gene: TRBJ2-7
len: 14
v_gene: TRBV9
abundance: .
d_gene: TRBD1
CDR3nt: TGTGCCAGCAGCCATCGACAGGGGGCCTACGAGCAGTACTTC
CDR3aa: CASSHRQGAYEQYF

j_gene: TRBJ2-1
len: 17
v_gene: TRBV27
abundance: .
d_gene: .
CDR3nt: TGTGCCAGCAGTTTAGTTTTTCACAGATCGAACCGCAATGAGCAGTTCTTC
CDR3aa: CASSLVFHRSNRNEQFF

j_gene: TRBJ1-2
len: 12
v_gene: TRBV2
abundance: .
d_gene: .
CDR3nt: TGTGCCAGCAGAAGGGGAGGTTATGGCTACACCTTC
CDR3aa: CASRRGGYGYTF

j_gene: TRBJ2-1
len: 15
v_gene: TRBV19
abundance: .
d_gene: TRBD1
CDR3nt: TGTGCCAGTAGTCGGACAGGGCGAATCTACAATGAGCAGTTCTTC
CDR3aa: CASSRTGRIYNEQFF

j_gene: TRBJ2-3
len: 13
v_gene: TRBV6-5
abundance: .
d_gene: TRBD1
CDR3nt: TGTGCCAGCGGAAGACAGGGGTCAGATACGCAGTATTTT
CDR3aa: CASGRQGSDTQYF

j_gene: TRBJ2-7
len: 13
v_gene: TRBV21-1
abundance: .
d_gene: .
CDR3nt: TGTGCCAGCAGCGACCAACAGGGTCTGGGGCAGTACTTC
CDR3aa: CASSDQQGLGQYF

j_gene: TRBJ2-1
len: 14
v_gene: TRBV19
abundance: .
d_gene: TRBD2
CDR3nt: TGTGCCAGCCGGGACGCGGGGGGTAACAATGAGCAGTTCTTC
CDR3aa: CASRDAGGNNEQFF

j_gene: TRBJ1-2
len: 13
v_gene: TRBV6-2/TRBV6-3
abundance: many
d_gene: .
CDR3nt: TGTGCCAGCAGTAAGATCAACCAGGGAGGCTACACCTTC
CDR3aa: CASSKINQGGYTF

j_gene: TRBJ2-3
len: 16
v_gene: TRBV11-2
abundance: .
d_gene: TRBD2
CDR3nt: TGTGCCAGCAGCCCATCGGTTGCGGGGGAGGCAGATACGCAGTATTTT
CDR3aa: CASSPSVAGEADTQYF

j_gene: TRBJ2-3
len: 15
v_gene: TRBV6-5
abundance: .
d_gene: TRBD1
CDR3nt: TGTGCCAGCAGTTCCGGGACAGGGGGTCCAGATACGCAGTATTTT
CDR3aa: CASSSGTGGPDTQYF

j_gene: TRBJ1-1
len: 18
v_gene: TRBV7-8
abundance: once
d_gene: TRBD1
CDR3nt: TGTGCCAGCAGCTTTTATCCGGGACAGGGGGGGATGAACACTGAAGCTTTCTTT
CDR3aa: CASSFYPGQGGMNTEAFF

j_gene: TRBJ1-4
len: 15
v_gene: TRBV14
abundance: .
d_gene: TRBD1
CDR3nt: TGTGCCAGCAGTTCTCCCGGGACAGGGGTCCAAAAACTGTTTTTT
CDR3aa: CASSSPGTGVQKLFF

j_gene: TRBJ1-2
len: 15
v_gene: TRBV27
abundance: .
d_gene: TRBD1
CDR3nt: TGTGCCAGCAGCCGCGGGACAGGGGTTAACTATGGCTACACCTTC
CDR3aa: CASSRGTGVNYGYTF

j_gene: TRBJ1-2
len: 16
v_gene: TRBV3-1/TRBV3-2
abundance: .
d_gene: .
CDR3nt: TGTGCCAGCAGCCAAGGGGGGCGGATCCTTAACTATGGCTACACCTTC
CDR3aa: CASSQGGRILNYGYTF

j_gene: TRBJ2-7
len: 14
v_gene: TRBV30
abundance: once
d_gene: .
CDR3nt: TGTGCCTGGAGGCCCGAGGGCAGCACCTACGAGCAGTACTTC
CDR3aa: CAWRPEGSTYEQYF

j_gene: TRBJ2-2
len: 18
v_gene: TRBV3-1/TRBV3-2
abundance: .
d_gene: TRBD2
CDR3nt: TGTGCCAGCAGCCGCGGACTAGCGGGGGGGCCCAACACCGGGGAGCTGTTTTTT
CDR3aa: CASSRGLAGGPNTGELFF

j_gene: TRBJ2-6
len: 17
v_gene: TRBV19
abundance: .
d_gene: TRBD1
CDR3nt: TGTGCCAGTACCCGGGACAGGGGGTCCTCTGGGGCCAACGTCCTGACTTTC
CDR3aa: CASTRDRGSSGANVLTF

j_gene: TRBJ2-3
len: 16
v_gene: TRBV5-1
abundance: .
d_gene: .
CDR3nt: TGCGCCAGCAGCTTGGCCAGCGGAAGGAGCACAGATACGCAGTATTTT
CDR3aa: CASSLASGRSTDTQYF

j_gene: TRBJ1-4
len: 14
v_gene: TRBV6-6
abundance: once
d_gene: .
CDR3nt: TGTGCCAGCAGTTCAACCCGGGACACCCTACGACTGTTTTTT
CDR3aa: CASSSTRDTLRLFF

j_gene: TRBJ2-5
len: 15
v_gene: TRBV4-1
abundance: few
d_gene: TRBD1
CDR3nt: TGCGCCAGCAGCCAATCAGGGGGCAGGCAAGAGACCCAGTACTTC
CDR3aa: CASSQSGGRQETQYF

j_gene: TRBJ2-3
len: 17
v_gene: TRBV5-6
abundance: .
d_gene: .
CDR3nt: TGTGCCAGCAGCTCATCGTTTGACGGAGAAAGCACAGATACGCAGTATTTT
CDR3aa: CASSSSFDGESTDTQYF

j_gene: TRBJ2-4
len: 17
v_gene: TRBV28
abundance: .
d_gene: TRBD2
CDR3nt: TGTGCCAGCAGTTTTTCTGCGGGGGGGATATCCAAAAACATTCAGTACTTC
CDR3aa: CASSFSAGGISKNIQYF

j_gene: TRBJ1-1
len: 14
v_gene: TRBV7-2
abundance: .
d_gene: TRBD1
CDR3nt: TGTGCCAGCAGCTTAACGACAGGGGGCACTGAAGCTTTCTTT
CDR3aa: CASSLTTGGTEAFF

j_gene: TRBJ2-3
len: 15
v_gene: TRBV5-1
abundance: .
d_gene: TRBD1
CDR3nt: TGCGCCAGCAGCTTGGGACAGGGGGGTGAAGATACGCAGTATTTT
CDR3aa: CASSLGQGGEDTQYF

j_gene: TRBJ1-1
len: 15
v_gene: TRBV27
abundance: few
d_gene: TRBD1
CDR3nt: TGTGCCAGCAGTCCACGACAGGGGGAGGACACTGAAGCTTTCTTT
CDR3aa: CASSPRQGEDTEAFF

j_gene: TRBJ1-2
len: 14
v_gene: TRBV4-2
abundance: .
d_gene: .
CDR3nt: TGTGCCAGCAGCCCACAGTTGGAGGCCTATGGCTACACCTTC
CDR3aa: CASSPQLEAYGYTF

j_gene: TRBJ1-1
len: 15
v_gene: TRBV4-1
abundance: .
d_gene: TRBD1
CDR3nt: TGCGCCAGCAGCCTCCCGGACAGGGCGAACACTGAAGCTTTCTTT
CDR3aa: CASSLPDRANTEAFF

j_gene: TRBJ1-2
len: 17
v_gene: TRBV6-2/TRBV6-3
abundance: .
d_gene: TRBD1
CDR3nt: TGTGCCAGCAGTTTCCTCCGACAGGGAGTTCTTGACTATGGCTACACCTTC
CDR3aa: CASSFLRQGVLDYGYTF

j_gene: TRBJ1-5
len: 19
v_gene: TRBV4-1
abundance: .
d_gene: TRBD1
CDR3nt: TGCGCCAGCAGCCAAGACTGGACAGGGGGAGTTTTTAGCAATCAGCCCCAGCATTTT
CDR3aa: CASSQDWTGGVFSNQPQHF

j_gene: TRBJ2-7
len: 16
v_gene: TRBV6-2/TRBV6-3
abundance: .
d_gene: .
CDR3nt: TGTGCCAGCAGTGACAGTCCGCCCTTTCAAGCCTACGAGCAGTACTTC
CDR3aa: CASSDSPPFQAYEQYF

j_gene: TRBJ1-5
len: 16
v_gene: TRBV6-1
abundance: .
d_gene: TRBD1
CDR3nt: TGTGCCAGCAGTGAAGATAGGACAGGGTTCAGGCAGCCCCAGCATTTT
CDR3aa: CASSEDRTGFRQPQHF

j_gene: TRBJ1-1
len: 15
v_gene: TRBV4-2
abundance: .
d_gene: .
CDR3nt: TGTGCCAGCAGCCCCGTTGGCGGGTTGGTCACTGAAGCTTTCTTT
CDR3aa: CASSPVGGLVTEAFF

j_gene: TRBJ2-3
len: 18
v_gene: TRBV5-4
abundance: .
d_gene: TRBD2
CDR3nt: TGTGCCAGCAGCTTGCCTAGGGGACTAGCGCTCAGCACAGATACGCAGTATTTT
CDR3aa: CASSLPRGLALSTDTQYF

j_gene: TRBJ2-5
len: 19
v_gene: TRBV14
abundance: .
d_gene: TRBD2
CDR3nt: TGTGCCAGCAGCCCCCCGAGGACGGTAGCGGGAGCCCCATCGTGGACCCAGTACTTC
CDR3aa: CASSPPRTVAGAPSWTQYF

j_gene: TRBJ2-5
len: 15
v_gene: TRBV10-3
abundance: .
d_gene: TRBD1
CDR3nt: TGTGCCATCAGTGAGTTGACAGGGGGCCAAGAGACCCAGTACTTC
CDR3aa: CAISELTGGQETQYF

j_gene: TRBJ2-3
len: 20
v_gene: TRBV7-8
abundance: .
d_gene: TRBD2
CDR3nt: TGTGCCAGCAGCTTAGCGGGACTAGCGGGGGGGCCGTCCCCCACAGATACGCAGTATTTT
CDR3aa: CASSLAGLAGGPSPTDTQYF

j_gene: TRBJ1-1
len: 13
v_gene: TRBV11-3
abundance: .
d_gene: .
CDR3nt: TGTGCCAGCAGCCTAGGAGGGAACACTGAAGCTTTCTTT
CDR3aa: CASSLGGNTEAFF

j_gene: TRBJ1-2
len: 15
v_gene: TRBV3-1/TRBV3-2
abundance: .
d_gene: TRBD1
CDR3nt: TGTGCCAGCAGCCATTCAGGGGGCCCTAACTATGGCTACACCTTC
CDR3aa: CASSHSGGPNYGYTF

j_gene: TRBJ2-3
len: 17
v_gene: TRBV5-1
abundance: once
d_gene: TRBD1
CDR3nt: TGCGCCAGCAGCCTATGGACGGGACAGGTAATCACAGATACGCAGTATTTT
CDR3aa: CASSLWTGQVITDTQYF

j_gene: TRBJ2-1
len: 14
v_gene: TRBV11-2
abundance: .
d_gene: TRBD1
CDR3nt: TGTGCCAGCAAGGGACAGGTCCCCTACAATGAGCAGTTCTTC
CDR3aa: CASKGQVPYNEQFF

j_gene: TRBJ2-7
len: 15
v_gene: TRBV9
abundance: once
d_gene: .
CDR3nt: TGTGCCAGCAGCGCCCAGGGAGGAATGGGCTACGAGCAGTACTTC
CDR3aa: CASSAQGGMGYEQYF

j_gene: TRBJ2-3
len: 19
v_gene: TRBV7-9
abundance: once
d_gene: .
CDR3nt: TGTGCCAGCACCGAGGTCGGGCGGAGGTTTATCGGTAGCACAGATACGCAGTATTTT
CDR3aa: CASTEVGRRFIGSTDTQYF

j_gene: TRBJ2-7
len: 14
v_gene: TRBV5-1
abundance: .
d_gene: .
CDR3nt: TGCGCCAGCAGCTTGGGTGTTACAGGGATCGAGCAGTACTTC
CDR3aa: CASSLGVTGIEQYF

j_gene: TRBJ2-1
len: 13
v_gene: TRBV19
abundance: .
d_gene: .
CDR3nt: TGTGCCAGCCAATCGCCTGAGAGTTATGAGCAGTTCTTC
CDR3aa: CASQSPESYEQFF

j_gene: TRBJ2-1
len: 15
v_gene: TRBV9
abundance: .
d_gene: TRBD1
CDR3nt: TGTGCCAGCAGCGCGGGCAGGGGGACCTACAATGAGCAGTTCTTC
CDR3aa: CASSAGRGTYNEQFF

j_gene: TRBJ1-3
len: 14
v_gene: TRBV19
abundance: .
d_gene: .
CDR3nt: TGTGCCAGTACTACAGGGAGCTCTGGAAACACCATATATTTT
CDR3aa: CASTTGSSGNTIYF

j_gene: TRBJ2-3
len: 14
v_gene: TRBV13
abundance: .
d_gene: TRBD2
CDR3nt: TGTGCCAGCAGCCCGAGCGGGAGGATTGATACGCAGTATTTT
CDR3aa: CASSPSGRIDTQYF

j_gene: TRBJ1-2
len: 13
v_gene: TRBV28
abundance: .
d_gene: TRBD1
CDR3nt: TGTGCCAGCAGTCCGCCGACAGGGGATGGCTACACCTTC
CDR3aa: CASSPPTGDGYTF

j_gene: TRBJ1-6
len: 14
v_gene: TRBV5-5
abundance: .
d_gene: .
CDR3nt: TGTGCCAGCAGCCAGCTTGGGGGGGGATCCCCCCTCCACTTT
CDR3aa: CASSQLGGGSPLHF

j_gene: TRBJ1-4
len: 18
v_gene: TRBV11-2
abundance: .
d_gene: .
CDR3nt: TGTGCCAGCAGCTCCCCCCGGGGACAATATGGAACTAATGAAAAACTGTTTTTT
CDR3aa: CASSSPRGQYGTNEKLFF

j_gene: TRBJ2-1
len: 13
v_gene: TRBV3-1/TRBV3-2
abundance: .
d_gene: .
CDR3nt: TGTGCCAGCAGCCAAGTGGGCCCCAATGAGCAGTTCTTC
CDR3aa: CASSQVGPNEQFF

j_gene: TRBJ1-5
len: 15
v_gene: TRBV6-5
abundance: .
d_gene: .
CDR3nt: TGTGCCAGCAGTCCACAGGGCTATAGCAATCAGCCCCAGCATTTT
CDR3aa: CASSPQGYSNQPQHF